This T cell receptor (beta chain) was sequenced in a study of regulatory T cells in long-lasting Graves disease. This clonotype was recorded many times. Sample time point: newly diagnosed GD, antithyroid drugs for less than 3 months. The TCR library used RNA extracted from PBMCs. Per the germline V gene, CDR1 is MNHNS and CDR2 is SASEGT. V was pared by 8 bases and J by 3 bases, with 14 bases between. The CDR3 runs 15 residues. CDR3 regions were amplified by Arm-PCR using iRepertoire HTBI primers to build TCR beta libraries. MiXCR, applied by TCRdb to the multiplex PCR reads, yields one record per CDR3 protein. The table lists about half a million distinct CDR3 sequences, about 12% of them singletons, with 7.5% to 9% in the top ten. These sequences were also reported in another study, on T cells in Graves' hyperthyroidism and ophthalmopathy.

The material was peripheral blood mononuclear cells (PBMCs), obtained at new diagnosis, from a patient treated with antithyroid drugs. This receptor was identified in a woman aged 30 to 39 with Graves disease. J is TRBJ1-6 and V is TRBV6-1, with a weak D call TRBD1 (6 bases). The CDR3 DNA reads as TGTGCCAGCGGTGCAGGGGCGAACTATAATTCACCCCTCCACTTT. Amino acid sequence: CASGAGANYNSPLHF.